The 9 T cell receptor beta chains given below trace back to one sample, sequenced in a study of blood T cells in healthy people across ages. Then a second PCR, running roughly 6 to 12 cycles, was carried out with a sample-barcoded 5' primer and a J-beta primer mix. MiXCR, applied by TCRdb to the 5' RACE reads, yields one record per CDR3 protein. The sample shows approximately 1.5 million distinct CDR3 sequences, approximately 43% of them seen only once. Sequenced sample: blood. These receptors originate from a woman under 30 in good health.

The CDR3 here is CASSYSYNRVTEAFF. The CDR3 region has the DNA TGTGCCAGCAGTTACTCATACAACAGGGTGACTGAAGCTTTCTTT. This chain joins TRBV6-5 and TRBJ1-1; TRBD1 is a possible D gene (6 bases). This CDR3 comprises 15 residues. Looked up from germline, CDR1 is MNHEY and CDR2 is SVGAGI. The V gene lost 0 bases and the J gene lost 5 bases, with 13 bases spanning the gap.

This clonotype was detected only a few times. The rearrangement uses TRBV9 and TRBJ2-5; D remains ambiguous. The CDR3 has 13 residues. Germline V gene sequence: CDR1 SGDLS, CDR2 YYNGEE. V lost 3 bases and J lost 0, with 6 bases in between. The CDR3 here is CASSDQNQETQYF. DNA of the CDR3: TGTGCCAGCAGCGACCAGAACCAAGAGACCCAGTACTTC.

This clonotype has only a few counts. V usage is TRBV9 and J usage is TRBJ2-2, with D uncertain. This CDR3 has 17 amino acids. V was shortened by 1 base and J by 4 bases, with 17 bases between the two germline ends. CDR1 and CDR2 (germline): SGDLS, YYNGEE. CDR3: CASSVIGSRFSTGELFF. As DNA, the CDR3 is TGTGCCAGCAGCGTAATAGGATCGCGATTCAGCACCGGGGAGCTGTTTTTT.

V and J are TRBV20-1 and TRBJ2-4; TRBD1 agrees at 7 bases. Trimming cost V 6 bases and J 0 bases; bases outside gene matches: 8. The germline V gene encodes CDR1 DFQATT and CDR2 SNEGSKA (reference sequence). The CDR3 is made up of 15 amino acids. In DNA form, the CDR3 reads TGCAGTGCAGGGACAGCAGGACTAGCCAAAAACATTCAGTACTTC. It specifies CSAGTAGLAKNIQYF.

This sequence joins TRBV20-1 and TRBJ2-7; 8 bases are shared with TRBD2. CDR3 length: 15 residues. J was trimmed by 2 bases and V by 3 bases; bases with no gene match: 9. The V gene's germline CDR1 is DFQATT and CDR2 SNEGSKA (reference sequence). Here the CDR3 DNA reads TGCAGTGCTAGGCCCCGGGCGGGGGGTGCCTACGAGCAGTACGTC. This sequence encodes CSARPRAGGAYEQYV.

CDR3 DNA sequence: TGCAGTGCTAGAAGCGGGGAGAGCTCCTACGAGCAGTACTTC. Its protein is CSARSGESSYEQYF. V and J are TRBV20-1 and TRBJ2-7, with 7 positions matching TRBD2. Germline assignment: CDR1 DFQATT and CDR2 SNEGSKA (reference sequence). The trim removed 2 bases at V and 0 bases at J, leaving 4 bases unmatched. This CDR3 contains 14 residues.

This clonotype showed up just a few times. The rearrangement uses TRBV20-1 and TRBJ2-7; D not resolved. The CDR3 covers 12 residues. V was cut by 6 bases and J by 0 bases, with 9 bases left in between. Germline CDR1 DFQATT, CDR2 SNEGSKA (reference sequence). The CDR3 bases are TGCAGTGCCCGCCTGGACTCCTACGAGCAGTACTTC. It translates to CSARLDSYEQYF.

CDR3 sequence reads: CASSLQDRGFYEQYF. In DNA form, the CDR3 reads TGTGCCAGCTCACTACAGGACAGGGGATTCTACGAGCAGTACTTC. The rearrangement uses TRBV18 and TRBJ2-5; 9 bases align to TRBD1. The J call may be incorrect, as the DNA end agrees better with TRBJ2-7. The CDR3 consists of 15 residues. Germline-derived CDR1 and CDR2 are KGHSH and LQKENI.

This clonotype was detected many times. The rearrangement uses TRBV5-1 and TRBJ2-3; D gene unclear. Germline CDR1 is SGHRS and CDR2 is YFSETQ. The germline V and J ends were trimmed by 4 bases and 9 bases, with 15 bases remaining between them. The CDR3 length is 13 residues. The CDR3 protein is CASSDGSGWTQYF. The CDR3 bases are TGCGCCAGCAGCGACGGTAGTGGTTGGACGCAGTATTTT. Supplemented by reference TRBV5-1 and TRBJ2-3, the full variable domain reads KAGVTQTPRYLIKTRGQQVTLSCSPISGHRSVSWYQQTPGQGLQFLFEYFSETQRNKGNFPGRFSGRQFSNSRSEMNVSTLELGDSALYLCASSDGSGWTQYFGPGTRLTVL.